This TCR beta chain was sequenced in a study of T cell changes during pregnancy in multiple sclerosis. Using immunoSEQ multiplex PCR, the repertoire was profiled, and TCRdb retains in-frame clones only, with some absent. Of around 81,000 clones listed, 80% to 95% are singletons. This clone has at least ten counts. Germline-derived CDR1 and CDR2 are LGHNA and YNFKEQ. This CDR3 is built from 15 residues. With 1 base clipped from V and 8 bases from J, the junction kept 2 bases outside the gene matches. The sequencing used peripheral blood, collected after pregnancy. This sequence joins TRBV4-2 and TRBJ2-1, with 13 bases fitting TRBD2. The TCR sequence derives from a female donor in good health, enrolled as a control in a pregnancy study. This CDR3 is CASSQGTSGSDEQFF. For the CDR3, the DNA is TGTGCCAGCAGCCAAGGGACTAGCGGGAGCGATGAGCAGTTCTTC.